Following are 20 T cell receptor beta chains from one sample sequenced in a study of cytomegalovirus exposure and HLA in healthy donors. Primers included in the PCR were 60 Vbeta and 13 Jbeta primers. Clones were read by immunoSEQ multiplex PCR, and TCRdb kept only the in-frame ones, dropping some. The table records some 190,000 clones, around four fifths of them present only once. Sequenced input: PBMCs. These receptors originate from a man between 40 and 49 years old in good health and CMV-seropositive.

The chain has TRBV28 and TRBJ1-2, with D perhaps matching TRBD1 (5 bases). The length of the CDR3 is 16 residues. Germline loops: CDR1 MDHEN, CDR2 SYDVKM. Trimming shortened V by 6 bases and J by 4 bases, and 21 bases separated the two germline ends. The CDR3 is CASSPPGGQGSYGYTF. CDR3 DNA: TGTGCCAGCAGCCCACCCGGAGGGCAGGGTAGCTATGGCTACACCTTC.

This clone was seen once. CDR3: CASSDGLAGVKEQYF. The CDR3 coding sequence is TGCGCCAGCAGTGATGGACTAGCGGGAGTGAAGGAGCAGTACTTC. The V and J genes are TRBV10-1 and TRBJ2-7; 13 positions agree with TRBD2. Germline loops: CDR1 WNHNN, CDR2 SYGVQD (reference sequence). The CDR3 runs 15 residues. V shed 3 bases, J shed 7 bases, and the junction held 6 bases outside the gene matches.

The rearrangement uses TRBV5-8 and TRBJ2-5; no definite D call. The V end was cut by 4 bases, the J end by 5 bases, with 6 bases between. The CDR3 loop spans 11 amino acids. In germline, CDR1 is SGHTS, CDR2 YDEGEE. CDR3 in DNA: TGTGCCAGCAGCGTACAGGAGACCCAGTACTTC. It encodes CASSVQETQYF.

The CDR3 nucleotides read TGTGCCAGCAGCGCTTTGGGGAGTGGAACCGGGGAGCTGTTTTTT. This gives the protein CASSALGSGTGELFF. The chain joins TRBV7-6 to TRBJ2-2; tentatively, D is TRBD2 (5 bases). The germline V gene has CDR1 SGHVS and CDR2 FNYEAQ. Trimming shortened V by 5 bases and J by 5 bases, and 15 bases separated the two germline ends. This CDR3 is 15 amino acids long.

This rearrangement joins TRBV5-1 to TRBJ2-1, with a weak D call TRBD1 (5 bases). This CDR3 has 15 residues. Germline values: CDR1 SGHRS, CDR2 YFSETQ. Trimming shortened V by 2 bases and J by 8 bases, and 17 bases separated the two germline ends. CDR3 region: CASSLERQRYHEQFF. CDR3 bases: TGCGCCAGCAGCTTAGAAAGACAGAGGTACCATGAGCAGTTCTTC.

V gene TRBV5-4 combines with J gene TRBJ2-5, with TRBD2 identical over 10 bases. The CDR3 sequence is 17 residues long. From germline, CDR1 is SGHNT and CDR2 YYREEE (reference sequence). J lost 0 bases, V lost 0 bases, and 5 bases had no gene match. The CDR3 sequence: CASSLGLAGAYQETQYF. The CDR3 coding sequence is TGTGCCAGCAGCTTGGGTCTAGCGGGAGCGTACCAAGAGACCCAGTACTTC.

This chain's CDR3 is CASSCGQVDTEAFF. The CDR3 DNA reads TGTGCCAGCAGCTGCGGACAGGTCGACACTGAAGCTTTCTTT. The chain combines TRBV11-3 with TRBJ1-1; TRBD1 matches 7 bases. The CDR3 has 14 amino acids. CDR1 is SGHNT and CDR2 is YENEEA in the germline V gene. V lost 4 bases to trimming and J lost 3 bases; unmatched junction nucleotides: 5.

The rearrangement uses TRBV5-1 and TRBJ1-3, with 9 bases aligning to TRBD1. The CDR3 runs 15 residues. Losses at the gene ends were 0 bases for V and 5 bases for J; bases not matched to a gene: 3. The germline CDR1 and CDR2 sequences are SGHRS and YFSETQ. For the CDR3, the DNA is TGCGCCAGCAGCTTGGGGGACAGGGATAGAAACACCATATATTTT. It yields the protein CASSLGDRDRNTIYF.

The rearrangement uses TRBV5-6 and TRBJ2-7, with 7 bases matching TRBD1. J lost 7 bases, V lost 7 bases, and 11 bases had no gene match. There are 13 residues in the CDR3. Germline V gene lookup returns CDR1 SGHDT and CDR2 YYEEEE. CDR3 in amino acids: CASGRQGVGEQYF. The CDR3, as DNA: TGTGCCAGCGGTCGACAGGGAGTCGGGGAGCAGTACTTC.

The sample holds one count of this clone. V and J are TRBV19 and TRBJ1-3; D call uncertain. The CDR3 extends over 13 amino acids. V shed 3 bases and J shed 3 bases, with 6 bases lying between them. Germline CDR1 and CDR2: LNHDA and SQIVND (reference sequence). CDR3 in DNA: TGTGCCAGTAGTATCAACGGTGGAAACACCATATATTTT. Translated, it gives CASSINGGNTIYF.

The J gene is TRBJ2-1, the V gene TRBV5-5; D is uncertain. V was trimmed by 0 bases and J by 3 bases, leaving 4 bases between them. This CDR3 region has 13 residues. CDR1 is SGHKS, CDR2 YYEKEE, per germline (reference sequence). The CDR3 nucleotides read TGTGCCAGCAGCTTGGCCAGCTACAATGAGCAGTTCTTC. This translates into CASSLASYNEQFF.

The sample holds one count of this clone. The V call is TRBV9, the J call TRBJ1-1, with a tentative D call TRBD1 (5 bases). V was trimmed by 3 bases and J by 2 bases, leaving 11 bases between them. CDR1 and CDR2 (germline): SGDLS, YYNGEE. The CDR3 consists of 14 residues. CDR3 protein: CASSAWQGNTEAFF. The CDR3 nucleotides read TGTGCCAGCAGCGCATGGCAGGGTAACACTGAAGCTTTCTTT.

The chain joins TRBV27 to TRBJ2-7; 7 bases are shared with TRBD2. This CDR3 comprises 15 residues. Unmatched junction bases numbered 10, after V lost 5 bases and J lost 3 bases. From germline, CDR1 is MNHEY and CDR2 SMNVEV (reference sequence). CDR3 nucleotide sequence: TGTGCCAGCAGTCCTAGCGGAGGGAGTAGCTACGAGCAGTACTTC. Residues: CASSPSGGSSYEQYF.

The chain is built from TRBV7-2 and TRBJ2-1; 9 bases are shared with TRBD2. The CDR3 contains 14 residues. J gave up 8 bases and V 5 bases, and 7 bases lay outside the gene matches. CDR1 and CDR2 (germline): SGHTA, FQGNSA. In DNA form, the CDR3 reads TGTGCCAGCAGCGCGGGACTAGCCCCCGATGAGCAGTTCTTC. This gives the protein CASSAGLAPDEQFF.

This rearrangement joins TRBV7-2 to TRBJ1-2; maybe TRBD1 (5 bases). Trimming took off 5 bases at V and 5 bases at J, with 15 bases between the two ends. CDR3 size: 14 residues. The germline V gene encodes CDR1 SGHTA and CDR2 FQGNSA. The DNA of the CDR3 is TGTGCCAGCAGCCAAATACCAGGGCTGTATGGCTACACCTTC. Translation: CASSQIPGLYGYTF.

The chain carries TRBV7-2 and TRBJ2-2; 7 bases agree with TRBD1. CDR3 length: 14 residues. Germline lookup yields CDR1 SGHTA and CDR2 FQGNSA. V gave up 5 bases and J gave up 3 bases; unmatched junction bases: 3. For the CDR3, the DNA is TGTGCCAGCAGCAGAACAGGGGACACCGGGGAGCTGTTTTTT. Translation gives CASSRTGDTGELFF.

V and J are TRBV6-4 and TRBJ2-1; 9 bases agree with TRBD1. The length of the CDR3 is 15 residues. Looked up from germline, CDR1 is MRHNA and CDR2 is SNTAGT. Germline trimming cut 6 bases from V and 4 bases from J; bases unmatched to any gene: 7. The CDR3 DNA sequence: TGTGCCAGCAGCACAGGGGGCCTGAAGTACAATGAGCAGTTCTTC. Translated: CASSTGGLKYNEQFF.

Of note for this clone: Germline and junction disagree at one end, which may indicate a read error. In DNA, the CDR3 is TGTGTCAGCAGCTTACAGACTAGCGGAGATACGCAGTATTTT. Amino acid sequence: CVSSLQTSGDTQYF. This sequence joins TRBV7-8 and TRBJ2-3, with 9 bases identical to TRBD2. CDR1 SGHVS and CDR2 FQNEAQ come from the germline V gene. The CDR3 loop spans 14 amino acids.

This chain connects TRBV5-6 to TRBJ2-3; D is possibly TRBD2 (5 bases). V was clipped by 0 bases and J by 2 bases, with 10 bases between them. This CDR3 is built from 15 residues. Germline loops: CDR1 SGHDT, CDR2 YYEEEE. The CDR3 region has the DNA TGTGCCAGCAGCTTGGATCCGGGAAACACAGATACGCAGTATTTT. This encodes CASSLDPGNTDTQYF.

The rearrangement joins TRBV5-1 to TRBJ2-7; perhaps TRBD1 as D (6 bases). CDR1 is SGHRS and CDR2 is YFSETQ in the germline V gene. V lost 8 bases, J lost 1 base, and 13 bases lay in between. This CDR3 is built from 13 residues. The CDR3 region is CASRPQGSYEQYF. CDR3 nucleotides: TGCGCCAGTCGGCCACAGGGTTCCTACGAGCAGTACTTC.